The next 9 T cell receptor beta chains were all read from a single sample in a study of blood T cells in healthy people across ages. PCR was performed a second time for about 7 to 12 cycles using a sample-barcoded 5' primer and a J-beta primer mix. One entry per CDR3 protein results from TCRdb running MiXCR on the 5' RACE reads. The data contain under 2,000,000 distinct CDR3 sequences, 49% of them singletons. The material sequenced was blood. All receptors derive from a woman aged 40 to 50 in good health.

In DNA, the CDR3 is TGTGCCAGCAGCTTAGCGACAGGGGGCGCTTCCGAGCAGTACTTC. Protein product: CASSLATGGASEQYF. V usage is TRBV11-1 and J usage is TRBJ2-7; the match to TRBD1 covers 10 bases. The trim removed 0 bases at V and 6 bases at J, leaving 5 bases unmatched. The germline V gene has CDR1 SGHAT and CDR2 FQDESV (reference sequence). This CDR3 comprises 15 residues.

This clonotype was picked up a small number of times. V usage is TRBV25-1 and J usage is TRBJ1-2; D unresolved. Germline V gives CDR1 MGHDK, CDR2 SYGVNS. The CDR3 runs to 12 residues. The V end lost 3 bases, the J end lost 7 bases, and 9 bases lay between the germline ends. DNA of the CDR3: TGTGCCAGCAGTGATGTGTCCTTTGGCTACACCTTC. Translated, it gives CASSDVSFGYTF.

V and J are TRBV28 and TRBJ2-4; weak D call: TRBD1 (5 bases). The J call is in doubt because the DNA end fits TRBJ2-7 better. The length of the CDR3 is 15 residues. CDR1 and CDR2 from the germline V gene are MDHEN and SYDVKM. CDR3 region: CASSSPGMGTYEQYF. The CDR3 nucleotides are TGTGCCAGCAGCTCCCCAGGGATGGGTACCTACGAGCAGTACTTC.

This clonotype was found once. The J gene is TRBJ2-4, the V gene TRBV20-1, with 7 bases fitting TRBD2. The J segment lost 4 bases and the V segment lost 4 bases, leaving 7 bases of the junction unmatched. There are 14 residues in the CDR3. In germline, CDR1 is DFQATT, CDR2 SNEGSKA (reference sequence). The chain's CDR3 is CSATQRGLKNIQYF. In DNA form, the CDR3 reads TGCAGTGCTACCCAGCGGGGACTAAAAAACATTCAGTACTTC.

J is TRBJ2-7 and V is TRBV27; 12 bases are a match to TRBD2. The J call is doubtful: the DNA matches TRBJ2-5 better. Germline CDR1 and CDR2: MNHEY and SMNVEV (reference sequence). The CDR3 is made up of 17 amino acids. CDR3 DNA sequence: TGTGCCAGCAGTTTATCCCTACTAGCGGGGGGAGCGGAGACCCAGTACTTC. This translates into CASSLSLLAGGAETQYF.

The chain combines TRBV14 with TRBJ1-1; D uncertain. The V gene lost 4 bases and the J gene lost 3 bases, with 9 bases spanning the gap. The germline V gene has CDR1 SGHDN and CDR2 FVKESK. The CDR3 spans 13 residues. The CDR3 DNA is TGTGCCAGCAGCCCATGGGCGGACACTGAAGCTTTCTTT. This sequence encodes CASSPWADTEAFF.

This clonotype was seen a few times. The CDR3 nucleotides are TGCAGTGCTGATTCCAATGAGCAGTTCTTC. It encodes CSADSNEQFF. The chain joins TRBV20-1 to TRBJ2-1; D gene uncertain. The length of the CDR3 is 10 residues. Trimming removed 5 bases from V and 6 bases from J, with 5 bases in between. Germline assignment: CDR1 DFQATT and CDR2 SNEGSKA (reference sequence).

This chain links TRBV2 with TRBJ1-5; TRBD1 agrees at 10 bases. Germline V gives CDR1 SNHLY, CDR2 FYNNEI. V dropped 7 bases and J dropped 4; count of bases not matched to a gene: 7. The CDR3 loop spans 15 amino acids. The DNA of the CDR3 is TGTGCCAGCAACTGGGACAGGGGTCCTAATCAGCCCCAGCATTTT. Its protein is CASNWDRGPNQPQHF.

This clonotype was counted at least ten times. The chain carries TRBV20-1 and TRBJ1-5, with TRBD1 identical over 7 bases. Germline CDR1 is DFQATT and CDR2 is SNEGSKA (reference sequence). The CDR3 contains 16 residues. V was clipped by 3 bases and J by 13 bases; unmatched bases: 21. The CDR3 protein is CSARTTYGTDIIAQHF. In nucleotides, the CDR3 is TGCAGTGCTAGGACTACATACGGGACAGACATTATAGCGCAGCATTTT.